Below, 9 T cell receptor beta chains from the same sample are listed, as sequenced in a study of blood T cell repertoires in COVID-19. TCRdb's copy holds only in-frame clones and misses some; the assay was immunoSEQ multiplex PCR. The data contain approximately 480,000 clones, nearly 90% of them singletons. Sequencing used peripheral blood. These receptors all stem from a man aged 18 to 29 with COVID-19, enrolled during active disease.

This chain uses TRBV5-1 with TRBJ2-2, with no clear D. The CDR3 totals 15 residues. V was shortened by 1 base and J by 1 base, with 8 bases between the two germline ends. In germline, CDR1 is SGHRS, CDR2 YFSETQ. This chain's CDR3 is CASSLNTRNTGELFF. The CDR3 bases are TGCGCCAGCAGCTTGAACACCAGGAACACCGGGGAGCTGTTTTTT.

This clone was picked up a small number of times. The CDR3 reads CASSQGAGRVTEAFF. DNA of the CDR3: TGTGCCAGCAGCCAAGGGGCCGGGAGGGTCACTGAAGCTTTCTTT. The genes are TRBV3-1 (or the pseudogene TRBV3-2) and TRBJ1-1; D uncertain. V was trimmed by 1 base and J by 4 bases, leaving 13 bases between them. The CDR3 contains 15 residues. Germline loops: CDR1 LGHDT, CDR2 YNNKEL (reference sequence).

This clone has more than one count but fewer than ten. The rearrangement links TRBV6-5 to TRBJ1-5, with unresolved D. V was pared by 6 bases and J by 10 bases, with 19 bases between. The CDR3 covers 14 residues. Per germline, CDR1 MNHEY and CDR2 SVGAGI. CDR3 region: CASSPTGRAIPQHF. CDR3 coding DNA: TGTGCCAGCAGCCCCACTGGGAGGGCTATTCCCCAGCATTTT.

The chain employs TRBV19 and TRBJ1-5; a weak D match, TRBD1 (6 bases). Germline CDR1 LNHDA, CDR2 SQIVND (reference sequence). The CDR3 spans 12 residues. V was clipped by 6 bases and J by 9 bases, with 12 bases between them. The CDR3 DNA is TGTGCCAGTAGGCAGGGGACGAGGCCCCAGCATTTT. Residues: CASRQGTRPQHF.

This clone was observed a single time. This chain joins TRBV24-1 and TRBJ1-5; no firm D call. Germline lookup yields CDR1 KGHDR and CDR2 SFDVKD. Trimming removed 5 bases from V and 4 bases from J, with 11 bases in between. The CDR3 covers 14 residues. The CDR3 DNA is TGTGCCACCAGTGGGAACGTAGCGAATCAGCCCCAGCATTTT. Amino acids: CATSGNVANQPQHF.

Of note for this clone: The same CDR3 is also encoded by other DNA sequences in this sample. The V gene is TRBV5-1, the J gene TRBJ2-2; D gene uncertain. Germline values: CDR1 SGHRS, CDR2 YFSETQ. This CDR3 has 15 residues. V lost 2 bases and J 0 bases, leaving 8 bases between the germline ends. DNA for the CDR3: TGCGCCAGCAGCTTCGGCGGTCCGAACACCGGGGAGCTGTTTTTT. Translation: CASSFGGPNTGELFF. The full variable domain, rest sourced from reference TRBV5-1 and TRBJ2-2, is KAGVTQTPRYLIKTRGQQVTLSCSPISGHRSVSWYQQTPGQGLQFLFEYFSETQRNKGNFPGRFSGRQFSNSRSEMNVSTLELGDSALYLCASSFGGPNTGELFFGEGSRLTVL.

V is TRBV28 and J is TRBJ2-7; D is possibly TRBD2 (5 bases). The CDR3 covers 14 residues. V was pared by 6 bases and J by 4 bases, with 16 bases between. CDR1 is MDHEN and CDR2 is SYDVKM in the germline V gene. The CDR3 spells CASRGIGVYYEQYF. CDR3 coding DNA: TGTGCCAGCAGGGGGATCGGGGTTTATTACGAGCAGTACTTC.

The chain recombines TRBV14 with TRBJ2-1, with TRBD2 identical over 7 bases. CDR1 and CDR2 (germline): SGHDN, FVKESK. Trimming cost V 0 bases and J 3 bases; bases outside gene matches: 14. This CDR3 is 19 amino acids long. The CDR3 DNA reads as TGTGCCAGCAGCCAAGATAAGGGGCCTAGCGGCCTTATCTACAATGAGCAGTTCTTC. This sequence encodes CASSQDKGPSGLIYNEQFF. The full variable domain, rest sourced from reference TRBV14 and TRBJ2-1, is EAGVTQFPSHSVIEKGQTVTLRCDPISGHDNLYWYRRVMGKEIKFLLHFVKESKQDESGMPNNRFLAERTGGTYSTLKVQPAELEDSGVYFCASSQDKGPSGLIYNEQFFGPGTRLTVL.

This rearrangement joins TRBV2 to TRBJ2-2; D is uncertain. Germline V lookup: CDR1 SNHLY, CDR2 FYNNEI. V dropped 1 base and J dropped 7 bases, with 10 bases sitting between them. The CDR3 is 14 residues long. The CDR3 region has the DNA TGTGCCAGCAGTGAAGTGGTAGCTAGCGGGGAGCTGTTTTTT. It codes for CASSEVVASGELFF.